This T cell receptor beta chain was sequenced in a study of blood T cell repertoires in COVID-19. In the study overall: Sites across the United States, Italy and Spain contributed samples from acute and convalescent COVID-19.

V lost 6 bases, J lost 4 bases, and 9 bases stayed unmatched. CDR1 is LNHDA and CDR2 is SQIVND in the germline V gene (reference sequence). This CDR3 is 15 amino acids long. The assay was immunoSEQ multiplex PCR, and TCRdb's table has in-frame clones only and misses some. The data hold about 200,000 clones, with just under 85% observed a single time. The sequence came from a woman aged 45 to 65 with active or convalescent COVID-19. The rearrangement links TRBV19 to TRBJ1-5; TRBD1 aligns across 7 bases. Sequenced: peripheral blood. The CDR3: CASRNYRDSNQPQHF. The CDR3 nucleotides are TGTGCCAGTAGAAATTATCGGGACAGTAATCAGCCCCAGCATTTT.